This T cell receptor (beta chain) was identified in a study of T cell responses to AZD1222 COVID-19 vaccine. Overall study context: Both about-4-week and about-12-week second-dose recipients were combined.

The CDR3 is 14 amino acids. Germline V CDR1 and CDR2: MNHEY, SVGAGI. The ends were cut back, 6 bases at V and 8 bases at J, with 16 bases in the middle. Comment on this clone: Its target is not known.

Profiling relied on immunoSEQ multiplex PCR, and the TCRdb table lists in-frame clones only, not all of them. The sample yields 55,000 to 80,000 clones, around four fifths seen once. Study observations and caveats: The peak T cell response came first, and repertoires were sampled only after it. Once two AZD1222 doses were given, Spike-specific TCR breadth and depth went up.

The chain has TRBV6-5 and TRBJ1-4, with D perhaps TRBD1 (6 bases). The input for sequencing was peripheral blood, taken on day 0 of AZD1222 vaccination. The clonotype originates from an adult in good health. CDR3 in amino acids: CASSRTVVVEKLFF. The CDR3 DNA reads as TGTGCCAGCAGCAGGACAGTCGTGGTCGAAAAACTGTTTTTT.